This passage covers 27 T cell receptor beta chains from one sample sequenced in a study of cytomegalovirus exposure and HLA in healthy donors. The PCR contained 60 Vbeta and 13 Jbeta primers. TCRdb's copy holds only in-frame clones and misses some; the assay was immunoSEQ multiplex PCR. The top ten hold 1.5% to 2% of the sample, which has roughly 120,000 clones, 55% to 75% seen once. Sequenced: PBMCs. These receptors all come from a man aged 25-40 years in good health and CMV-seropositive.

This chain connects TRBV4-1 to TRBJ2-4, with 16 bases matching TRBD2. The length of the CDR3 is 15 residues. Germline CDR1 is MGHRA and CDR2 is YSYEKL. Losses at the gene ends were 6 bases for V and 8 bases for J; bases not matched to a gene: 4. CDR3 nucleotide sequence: TGCGCCAGCAGACTCGGGACTAGCGGGGGGGACATTCAGTACTTC. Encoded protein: CASRLGTSGGDIQYF.

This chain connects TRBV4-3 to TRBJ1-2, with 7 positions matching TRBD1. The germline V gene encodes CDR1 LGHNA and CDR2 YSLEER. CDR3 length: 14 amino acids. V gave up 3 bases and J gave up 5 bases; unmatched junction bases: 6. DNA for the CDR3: TGCGCCAGCAGCCAGCCGGGACAGAGATATGGCTACACCTTC. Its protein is CASSQPGQRYGYTF.

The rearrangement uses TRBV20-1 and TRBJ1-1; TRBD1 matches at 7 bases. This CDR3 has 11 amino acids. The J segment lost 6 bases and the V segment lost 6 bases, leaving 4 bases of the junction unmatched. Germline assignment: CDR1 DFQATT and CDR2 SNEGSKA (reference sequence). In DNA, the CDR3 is TGCAGTGCACAGGGGTTCTCTGAAGCTTTCTTT. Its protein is CSAQGFSEAFF.

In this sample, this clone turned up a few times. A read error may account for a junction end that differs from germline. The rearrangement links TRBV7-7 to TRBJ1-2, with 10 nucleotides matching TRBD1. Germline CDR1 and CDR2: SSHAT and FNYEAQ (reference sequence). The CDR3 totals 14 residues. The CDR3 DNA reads TGTGCTAGCAGCACCCGGGACAGGGGCGCTGGCTACACCTTC. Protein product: CASSTRDRGAGYTF.

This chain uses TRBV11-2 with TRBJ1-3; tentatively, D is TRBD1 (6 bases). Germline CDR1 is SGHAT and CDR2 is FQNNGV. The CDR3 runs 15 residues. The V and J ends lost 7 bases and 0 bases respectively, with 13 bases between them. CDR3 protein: CASTYVGGSGNTIYF. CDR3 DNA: TGTGCCAGCACCTACGTAGGGGGCTCTGGAAACACCATATATTTT.

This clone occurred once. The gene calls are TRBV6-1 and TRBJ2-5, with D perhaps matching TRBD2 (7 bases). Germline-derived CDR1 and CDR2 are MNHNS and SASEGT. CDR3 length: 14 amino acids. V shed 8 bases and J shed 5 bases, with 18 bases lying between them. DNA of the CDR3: TGTGCCAGCTGGAGGGGGGGGTGGGGGGAGACCCAGTACTTC. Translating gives CASWRGGWGETQYF.

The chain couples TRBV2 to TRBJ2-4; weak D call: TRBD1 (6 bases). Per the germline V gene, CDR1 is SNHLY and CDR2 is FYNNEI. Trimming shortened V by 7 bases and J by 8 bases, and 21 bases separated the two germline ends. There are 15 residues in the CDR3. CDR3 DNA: TGTGCCAGCAATAGAAACCAGCTCAGGGGCGACATTCAGTACTTC. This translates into CASNRNQLRGDIQYF.

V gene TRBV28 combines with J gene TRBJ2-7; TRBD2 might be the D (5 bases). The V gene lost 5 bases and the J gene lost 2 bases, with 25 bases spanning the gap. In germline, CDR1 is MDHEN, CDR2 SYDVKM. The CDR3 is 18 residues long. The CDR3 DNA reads TGTGCCAGCAGTACCCTTCGCGGCAAGGTGGAGGTCACCTACGAGCAGTACTTC. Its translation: CASSTLRGKVEVTYEQYF.

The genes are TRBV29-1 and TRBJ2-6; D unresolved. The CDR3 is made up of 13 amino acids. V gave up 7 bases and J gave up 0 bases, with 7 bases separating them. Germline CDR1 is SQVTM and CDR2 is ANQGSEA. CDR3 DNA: TGCAGCGCTAGTAGCTCTGGGGCCAACGTCCTGACTTTC. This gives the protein CSASSSGANVLTF.

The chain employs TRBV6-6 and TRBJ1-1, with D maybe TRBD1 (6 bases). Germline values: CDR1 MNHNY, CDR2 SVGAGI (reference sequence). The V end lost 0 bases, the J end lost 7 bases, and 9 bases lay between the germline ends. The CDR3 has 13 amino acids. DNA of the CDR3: TGTGCCAGCAGTTACTCGCTGGGACATGAAGCTTTCTTT. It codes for CASSYSLGHEAFF.

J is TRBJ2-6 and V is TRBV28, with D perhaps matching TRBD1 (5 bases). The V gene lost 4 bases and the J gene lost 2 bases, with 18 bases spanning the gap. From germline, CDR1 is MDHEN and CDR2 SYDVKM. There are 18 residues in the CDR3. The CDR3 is CASSSPTGPMAGANVLTF. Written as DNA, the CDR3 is TGTGCCAGCAGTTCACCCACAGGACCTATGGCTGGGGCCAACGTCCTGACTTTC.

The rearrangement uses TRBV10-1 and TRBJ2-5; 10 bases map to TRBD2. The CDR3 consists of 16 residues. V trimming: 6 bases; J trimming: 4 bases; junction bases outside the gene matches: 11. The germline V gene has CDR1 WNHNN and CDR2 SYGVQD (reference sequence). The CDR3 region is CASSGFSGRRGETQYF. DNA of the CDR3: TGCGCCAGCAGCGGGTTTAGCGGGAGGCGTGGAGAGACCCAGTACTTC.

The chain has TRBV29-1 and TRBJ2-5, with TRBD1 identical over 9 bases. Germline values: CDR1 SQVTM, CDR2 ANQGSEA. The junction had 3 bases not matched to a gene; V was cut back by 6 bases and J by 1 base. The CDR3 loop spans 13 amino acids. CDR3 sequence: CSVKDRGQETQYF. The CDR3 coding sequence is TGCAGCGTCAAGGACAGGGGCCAAGAGACCCAGTACTTC.

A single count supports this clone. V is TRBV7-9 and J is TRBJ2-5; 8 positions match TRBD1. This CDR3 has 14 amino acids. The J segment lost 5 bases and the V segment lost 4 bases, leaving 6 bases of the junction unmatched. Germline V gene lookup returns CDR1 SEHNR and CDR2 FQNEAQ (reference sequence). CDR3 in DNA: TGTGCCAGCAGCTATCCCGACAGGGGTGAGACCCAGTACTTC. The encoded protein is CASSYPDRGETQYF.

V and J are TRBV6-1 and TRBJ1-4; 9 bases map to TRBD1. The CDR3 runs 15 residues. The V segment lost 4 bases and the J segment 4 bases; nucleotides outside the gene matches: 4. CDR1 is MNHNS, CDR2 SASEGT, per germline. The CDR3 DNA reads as TGTGCCAGCAGTGGGGGACAGGGCTATAATGAAAAACTGTTTTTT. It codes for CASSGGQGYNEKLFF.

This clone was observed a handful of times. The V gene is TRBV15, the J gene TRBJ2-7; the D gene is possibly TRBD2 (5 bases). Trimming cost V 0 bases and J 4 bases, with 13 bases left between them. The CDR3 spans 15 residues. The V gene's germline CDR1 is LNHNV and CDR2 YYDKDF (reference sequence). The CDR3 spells CATSRDHGGSYEQYF. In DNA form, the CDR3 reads TGTGCCACCAGCAGAGATCATGGAGGAAGTTACGAGCAGTACTTC.

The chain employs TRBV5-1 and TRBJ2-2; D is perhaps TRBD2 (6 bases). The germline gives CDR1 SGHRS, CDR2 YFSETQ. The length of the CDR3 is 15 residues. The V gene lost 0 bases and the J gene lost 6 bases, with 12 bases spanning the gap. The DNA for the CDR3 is TGCGCCAGCAGCTTGGGTGCGGGACCCCCCGGGGAGCTGTTTTTT. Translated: CASSLGAGPPGELFF.

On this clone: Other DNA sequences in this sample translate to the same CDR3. The CDR3 DNA sequence: TGCGCCAGCAGCTTGGCTCAGGGGCAAGAGACCCAGTACTTC. Translating gives CASSLAQGQETQYF. The chain couples TRBV5-1 to TRBJ2-5; possibly TRBD1 for D (6 bases). CDR3 size: 14 residues. Looked up from germline, CDR1 is SGHRS and CDR2 is YFSETQ. V lost 0 bases and J lost 2, with 8 bases in between.

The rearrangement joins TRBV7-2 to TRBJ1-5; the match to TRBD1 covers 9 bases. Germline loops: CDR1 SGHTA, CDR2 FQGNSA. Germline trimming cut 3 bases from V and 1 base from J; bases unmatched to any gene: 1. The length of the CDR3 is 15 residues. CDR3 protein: CASSFGQGSNQPQHF. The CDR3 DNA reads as TGTGCCAGCAGCTTTGGACAGGGGAGCAATCAGCCCCAGCATTTT.

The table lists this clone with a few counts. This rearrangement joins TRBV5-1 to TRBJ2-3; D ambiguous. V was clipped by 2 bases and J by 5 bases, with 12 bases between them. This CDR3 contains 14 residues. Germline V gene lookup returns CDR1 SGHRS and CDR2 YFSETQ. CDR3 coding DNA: TGCGCCAGCAGCTTTGGCGGAAGAGGAGATACGCAGTATTTT. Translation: CASSFGGRGDTQYF.

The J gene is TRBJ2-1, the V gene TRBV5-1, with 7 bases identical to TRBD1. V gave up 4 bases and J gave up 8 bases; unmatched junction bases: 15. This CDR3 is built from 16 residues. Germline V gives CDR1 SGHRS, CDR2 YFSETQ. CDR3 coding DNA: TGCGCCAGCAGCGTTCAGACAGGGAGAATGGTGGATGAGCAGTTCTTC. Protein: CASSVQTGRMVDEQFF.

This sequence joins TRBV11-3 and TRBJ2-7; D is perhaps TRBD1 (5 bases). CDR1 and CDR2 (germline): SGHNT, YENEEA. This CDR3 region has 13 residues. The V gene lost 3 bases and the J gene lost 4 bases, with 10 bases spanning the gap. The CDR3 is CASSFRAGYEQYF. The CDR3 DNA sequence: TGTGCCAGCAGCTTCAGGGCAGGTTACGAGCAGTACTTC.

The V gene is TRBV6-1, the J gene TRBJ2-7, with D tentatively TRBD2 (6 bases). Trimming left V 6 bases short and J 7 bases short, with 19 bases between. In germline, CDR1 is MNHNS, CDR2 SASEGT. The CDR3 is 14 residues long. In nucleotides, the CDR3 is TGTGCCAGCAGCCCTAGGGAGGAGGGGCAAGAGCAGTACTTC. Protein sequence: CASSPREEGQEQYF.

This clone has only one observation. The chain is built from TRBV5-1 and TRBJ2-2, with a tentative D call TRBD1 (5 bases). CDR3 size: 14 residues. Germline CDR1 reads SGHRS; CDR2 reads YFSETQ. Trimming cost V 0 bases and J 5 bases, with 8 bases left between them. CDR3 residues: CASSLEGVTGELFF. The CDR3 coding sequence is TGCGCCAGCAGCTTGGAAGGGGTTACCGGGGAGCTGTTTTTT.

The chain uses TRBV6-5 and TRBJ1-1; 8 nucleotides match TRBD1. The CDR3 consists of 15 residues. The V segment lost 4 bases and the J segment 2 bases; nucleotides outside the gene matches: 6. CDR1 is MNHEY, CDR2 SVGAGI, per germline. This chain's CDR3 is CASSSGQGLNTEAFF. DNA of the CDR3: TGTGCCAGCAGTTCTGGACAGGGCCTAAACACTGAAGCTTTCTTT.

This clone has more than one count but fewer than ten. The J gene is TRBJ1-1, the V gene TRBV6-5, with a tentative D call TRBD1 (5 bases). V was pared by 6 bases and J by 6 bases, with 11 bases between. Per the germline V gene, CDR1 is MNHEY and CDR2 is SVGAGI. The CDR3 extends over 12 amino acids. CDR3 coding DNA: TGTGCCAGCAGCGGGGACTTCCCTGAAGCTTTCTTT. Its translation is CASSGDFPEAFF.

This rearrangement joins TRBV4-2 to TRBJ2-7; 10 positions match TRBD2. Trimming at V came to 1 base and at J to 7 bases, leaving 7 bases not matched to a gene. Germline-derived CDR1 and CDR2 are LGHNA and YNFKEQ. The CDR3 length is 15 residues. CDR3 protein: CASSQVASGSGEQYF. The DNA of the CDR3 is TGTGCCAGCAGCCAAGTGGCTAGCGGGAGCGGTGAGCAGTACTTC.